The rows below give T cell receptor beta chains drawn from one sample of a study of spatial heterogeneity in lung cancer. A single record per CDR3 protein comes from TCRdb applying MiXCR to the 5' RACE reads. This sample has some 11,000 distinct CDR3 sequences, with roughly 3.7% found just once. The specimen was PBMCs, collected at surgery. The receptors derive from a female donor with early-stage non-small cell lung cancer. Both conserved end residues are part of each CDR3. Fields, in order: J gene, V gene, D gene, clone size, CDR3 DNA, CDR3 protein. The D gene is left open where the match is weak. A clone size is listed for some rows: how often the clone was seen (once, few, many), or a class if it is expanded.

J: TRBJ2-7
V: TRBV4-2
D: NA
size: many
DNA: TGTGCCAGCAGCCCGGGACTGACTACCTACGAGCAGTACTTC
CDR3: CASSPGLTTYEQYF

J: TRBJ2-1
V: TRBV6-2/TRBV6-3
D: TRBD2
size: many
DNA: TGTGCCAGCAGCCTCAGCGGGAGTTCTCTTGAGCAGTTCTTC
CDR3: CASSLSGSSLEQFF

J: TRBJ2-1
V: TRBV18
D: TRBD1
size: many
DNA: TGTGCCAGCTCACCCCGGGACAGGGCGAATAGAGAGCAGTTCTTC
CDR3: CASSPRDRANREQFF

J: TRBJ2-7
V: TRBV20-1
D: TRBD2
size: many
DNA: TGCAGTGCGAGTCGGGGGGGGCCATCCTACGAGCAGTACTTC
CDR3: CSASRGGPSYEQYF

J: TRBJ1-1
V: TRBV7-9
D: TRBD1
size: few
DNA: TGTGCCAGCAGCTCCCCGGACAGGGAAGGCCCTGAAGCTTTCTTT
CDR3: CASSSPDREGPEAFF

J: TRBJ2-5
V: TRBV7-8
D: NA
size: many
DNA: TGTGCCAGCAGCCCTCTTGGCGCGGGGGAGACCCAGTACTTC
CDR3: CASSPLGAGETQYF

J: TRBJ2-2
V: TRBV5-1
D: NA
size: few
DNA: TGCGCCAGCAGCGCACAGGGTTTCACCGGGGAGCTGTTTTTT
CDR3: CASSAQGFTGELFF

J: TRBJ2-5
V: TRBV6-2/TRBV6-3
D: NA
size: many
DNA: TGTGCCAGCAGCCCTTCTAGCTTCCAAGAGACCCAGTACTTC
CDR3: CASSPSSFQETQYF

J: TRBJ2-4
V: TRBV24-1
D: TRBD1
size: many
DNA: TGTGCCACCAGTGATCCCGACAGGGGGCTGCACATTCAGTACTTC
CDR3: CATSDPDRGLHIQYF

J: TRBJ2-3
V: TRBV20-1
D: TRBD2
size: many
DNA: TGCAGTGCTAGAGTAGTGAGCGGGAGGGCCCTGACAGATACGCAGTATTTT
CDR3: CSARVVSGRALTDTQYF

J: TRBJ2-1
V: TRBV3-1
D: TRBD2
size: many
DNA: TGTGCCAGCAGCGGTGGACTAGCGGGAGAACGGCAGTTCTTC
CDR3: CASSGGLAGERQFF

J: TRBJ2-7
V: TRBV20-1
D: TRBD2
size: many
DNA: TGCAGTGCTAGGCCGTTGACTAGCGGGGGCACCTACGAGCAGTACTTC
CDR3: CSARPLTSGGTYEQYF

J: TRBJ2-5
V: TRBV18
D: NA
size: few
DNA: TGTGCCAGCTCACCACCGACGCAAGAGACCCAGTACTTC
CDR3: CASSPPTQETQYF

J: TRBJ2-3
V: TRBV6-1
D: TRBD2
size: many
DNA: TGTGCCAGCACCCTCGGGGCTAGCGGACCAACAGATACGCAGTATTTT
CDR3: CASTLGASGPTDTQYF

J: TRBJ2-3
V: TRBV7-2
D: TRBD1
size: many
DNA: TGTGCCAGCAGAATAGCCCCAAACAGGGGAGATACGCAGTATTTT
CDR3: CASRIAPNRGDTQYF

J: TRBJ2-1
V: TRBV7-2
D: TRBD2
size: many
DNA: TGTGCCAGCAGCTCGGGACTAGCGGGGGTCGAGCAGTTCTTC
CDR3: CASSSGLAGVEQFF

J: TRBJ2-1
V: TRBV6-6
D: TRBD2
size: few
DNA: TGTGCCAGCAGTTACTCCGGCGGGGGGGCCGCTGAGCAGTTCTTC
CDR3: CASSYSGGGAAEQFF

J: TRBJ2-1
V: TRBV28
D: TRBD1
size: many
DNA: TGTGCCAGCAGTCCCTCAGACAGGGGGCCCTACAATGAGCAGTTCTTC
CDR3: CASSPSDRGPYNEQFF

J: TRBJ2-3
V: TRBV12-3/TRBV12-4
D: NA
size: few
DNA: TGTGCCAGCAGTCGCGTCGGGGGCTTGGGGACAGATACGCAGTATTTT
CDR3: CASSRVGGLGTDTQYF

J: TRBJ2-4
V: TRBV20-1
D: TRBD2
size: many
DNA: TGCAGTGCTAGTCCTCTAGCGGAGACCCTCGTAGCCAAAAACATTCAGTACTTC
CDR3: CSASPLAETLVAKNIQYF

J: TRBJ2-7
V: TRBV7-8
D: NA
size: many
DNA: TGTGCCAGCAGCCTCCGGGTGGAAACCTACGAGCAGTACTTC
CDR3: CASSLRVETYEQYF

J: TRBJ2-2
V: TRBV11-2
D: NA
size: many
DNA: TGTGCCAGCCAGGGGAACACCGGGGAGCTGTTTTTT
CDR3: CASQGNTGELFF

J: TRBJ1-5
V: TRBV5-8
D: TRBD1
size: NA
DNA: TGTGCCAGCAGCGCCGGGACAGGGGCTAGGCAGCCCCAGCATTTT
CDR3: CASSAGTGARQPQHF

J: TRBJ2-1
V: TRBV5-1
D: TRBD2
size: many
DNA: TGCGCCAGCAGCTTGGGGACTAGCTCCTACAATGAGCAGTTCTTC
CDR3: CASSLGTSSYNEQFF

J: TRBJ2-5
V: TRBV4-2
D: NA
size: many
DNA: TGTGCCAGCAGCCAAGACTTAGCAGGAGAGACCCAGTACTTC
CDR3: CASSQDLAGETQYF

J: TRBJ2-2
V: TRBV4-2
D: TRBD2
size: NA
DNA: TGTGCCAGCAGCCAAGGGAATAGCGGGAGGGCCTCGGACACCGGGGAGCTGTTTTTT
CDR3: CASSQGNSGRASDTGELFF

J: TRBJ2-3
V: TRBV5-6
D: NA
size: NA
DNA: TGTGCCAGCAGCTTGTTTTGGGGAAGCACAGATACGCAGTATTTT
CDR3: CASSLFWGSTDTQYF

J: TRBJ2-2
V: TRBV12-3/TRBV12-4
D: NA
size: many
DNA: TGTGCCAGCAGTGCAGGGGCGCCCGGGGAGCTGTTTTTT
CDR3: CASSAGAPGELFF

J: TRBJ2-1
V: TRBV5-6
D: TRBD2
size: many
DNA: TGTGCCAGCAGCCCCGGGGGGGCCAGGGGTGAGCAGTTCTTC
CDR3: CASSPGGARGEQFF

J: TRBJ2-7
V: TRBV12-3/TRBV12-4
D: NA
size: many
DNA: TGTGCCAGCAGCCGCTTGGGAGAAGACGACGAGCAGTACTTC
CDR3: CASSRLGEDDEQYF

J: TRBJ1-2
V: TRBV27
D: TRBD1
size: many
DNA: TGTGCCAGCAGTTTCGGGACAGGGGCCGATGGCTACACCTTC
CDR3: CASSFGTGADGYTF

J: TRBJ2-7
V: TRBV28
D: NA
size: many
DNA: TGTGCCAGCAGTTTCGGGACAAAGTACGAGCAGTACTTC
CDR3: CASSFGTKYEQYF

J: TRBJ2-1
V: TRBV7-9
D: NA
size: many
DNA: TGTGCCAGCAGCTTAGGTGGGGTGATCTACAATGAGCAGTTCTTC
CDR3: CASSLGGVIYNEQFF

J: TRBJ2-1
V: TRBV28
D: NA
size: many
DNA: TGTGCCAGCAGCAACTGGAACAATGAGCAGTTCTTC
CDR3: CASSNWNNEQFF

J: TRBJ2-5
V: TRBV12-3/TRBV12-4
D: TRBD1
size: many
DNA: TGTGCCAGCAGTTTACAGGGGGCAAACCAAGAGACCCAGTACTTC
CDR3: CASSLQGANQETQYF

J: TRBJ1-6
V: TRBV7-2
D: NA
size: many
DNA: TGTGCCAGCAGCCCCAGGAGTGGTGGACCGACTAGAAACCACCCCCTCCACTTT
CDR3: CASSPRSGGPTRNHPLHF

J: TRBJ2-7
V: TRBV12-3/TRBV12-4
D: NA
size: many
DNA: TGTGCCAGCAGTCCCACCGCGAGGAGCTCCTACGAGCAGTACTTC
CDR3: CASSPTARSSYEQYF

J: TRBJ2-7
V: TRBV20-1
D: TRBD1
size: many
DNA: TGCAGTGCTAGGGCACACGGACAGGGCGGCGAGCAGTACTTC
CDR3: CSARAHGQGGEQYF

J: TRBJ2-7
V: TRBV7-6
D: NA
size: many
DNA: TGTGCCAGCAGTGAGGGATACGAGCAGTACTTC
CDR3: CASSEGYEQYF

J: TRBJ1-2
V: TRBV5-6
D: TRBD1
size: NA
DNA: TGTGCCAGCAGCTTGGTAGCAGGGGGAGACTATGGCTACACCTTC
CDR3: CASSLVAGGDYGYTF

J: TRBJ2-3
V: TRBV2
D: NA
size: many
DNA: TGTGCCAGCTCCGGGGCGCTCACAGATACGCAGTATTTT
CDR3: CASSGALTDTQYF